A selection of T cell receptor beta chains follows, all from one sample in a study of blood T cell repertoires in COVID-19. Only in-frame clones appear in the TCRdb table, and some are missing; sequencing was by immunoSEQ multiplex PCR. The sample carries some 120,000 clones, roughly four fifths recorded once. Material for sequencing was peripheral blood. Receptors originate from a human donor in a cohort sampled during active COVID-19. The CDR3 runs from the conserved cysteine through the conserved F or W. A D gene is named only where the DNA matches it firmly. Size tells how often a clone was seen (once, few, many) or the class of an expanded clone, and some rows leave it out.

>.|.|TRBJ1-4|TRBV5-1
CASSWTVNNEKLFF
TGCGCCAGCAGCTGGACAGTAAATAATGAAAAACTGTTTTTT
>.|.|TRBJ1-2|TRBV3-1/TRBV3-2
CASSQVRNTYYGYTF
TGTGCCAGCAGCCAAGTTCGTAACACCTACTATGGCTACACCTTC
>.|TRBD2|TRBJ2-1|TRBV6-4
CASSDMGGNEQFF
TGTGCCAGCAGTGACATGGGGGGGAATGAGCAGTTCTTC
>once|TRBD2|TRBJ2-3|TRBV9
CASSVLTSGDTQYF
TGTGCCAGCAGCGTATTAACTAGCGGGGATACGCAGTATTTT
>.|.|TRBJ2-5|TRBV9
CASSPLERGGSETQYF
TGTGCCAGCAGCCCGCTCGAGAGGGGGGGCTCAGAGACCCAGTACTTC
>.|.|TRBJ2-7|TRBV28
CASSSVAPYEQYF
TGTGCCAGCTCCTCCGTGGCCCCCTACGAGCAGTACTTC
>.|TRBD1|TRBJ1-2|TRBV29-1
CSVDGSNRGYGYTF
TGCAGCGTTGACGGGTCCAACAGGGGCTATGGCTACACCTTC
>.|.|TRBJ2-7|TRBV21-1
CASSKPSPRGGPVRPYEQYF
TGTGCCAGCAGCAAACCCTCCCCGCGGGGGGGCCCGGTTCGCCCCTACGAGCAGTACTTC
>.|TRBD1|TRBJ1-1|TRBV7-9
CASSASTGVATEAFF
TGTGCCAGCAGCGCGTCGACAGGGGTTGCCACTGAAGCTTTCTTT
>.|TRBD2|TRBJ2-5|TRBV6-5
CASSYSRGRGVTQYF
TGTGCCAGCAGTTACTCGAGAGGGCGGGGGGTGACCCAGTACTTC
>.|TRBD2|TRBJ2-3|TRBV12-3/TRBV12-4
CASSLNGGGTQYF
TGTGCCAGCAGTTTAAATGGGGGGGGTACGCAGTATTTT
>once|.|TRBJ1-5|TRBV2
CASSLANSHTFSVLPQHF
TGTGCCAGCAGCCTTGCTAACAGCCACACCTTTAGTGTTTTGCCCCAGCATTTT
>.|.|TRBJ1-1|TRBV10-3
CAISETKTGQNTEAFF
TGTGCCATCAGTGAGACCAAGACCGGACAGAACACTGAAGCTTTCTTT
>.|.|TRBJ1-1|TRBV5-5
CASSSTGQYMNTEAFF
TGTGCCAGCAGCTCCACCGGACAGTACATGAACACTGAAGCTTTCTTT
>.|TRBD1|TRBJ1-1|TRBV24-1
CATSESTGANTEAFF
TGTGCCACCAGTGAGTCGACAGGGGCGAACACTGAAGCTTTCTTT
>.|TRBD2|TRBJ2-7|TRBV3-1/TRBV3-2
CASSQSPLAGGYEQYF
TGTGCCAGCAGCCAGTCTCCACTAGCGGGAGGCTACGAGCAGTACTTC
>.|TRBD1|TRBJ2-7|TRBV6-2/TRBV6-3
CASSYGGTGAYEQYF
TGTGCCAGCAGTTACGGAGGGACAGGGGCCTACGAGCAGTACTTC
>once|TRBD1|TRBJ1-4|TRBV27
CASTGTGGGEKLFF
TGTGCCAGTACCGGGACAGGGGGCGGTGAAAAACTGTTTTTT
>.|.|TRBJ1-1|TRBV12-3/TRBV12-4
CASSRDWGTEAFF
TGTGCCAGCAGTCGGGACTGGGGGACTGAAGCTTTCTTT
>once|.|TRBJ2-5|TRBV12-3/TRBV12-4
CASSFSGFTQYF
TGTGCCAGCAGTTTCTCCGGGTTTACCCAGTACTTC
>.|TRBD2|TRBJ2-3|TRBV2
CASRVLGSGAGTDTQYF
TGTGCCAGCAGAGTTCTGGGTAGCGGGGCAGGCACAGATACGCAGTATTTT
>.|.|TRBJ1-2|TRBV4-3
CASSQDRGGPGYGYTF
TGCGCCAGCAGCCAAGATCGTGGGGGCCCAGGGTATGGCTACACCTTC
>.|.|TRBJ2-5|TRBV6-6
CASSIVGETQYF
TGTGCCAGCAGTATAGTCGGGGAGACCCAGTACTTC
>.|.|TRBJ2-7|TRBV15
CATSREVQVYEQYF
TGTGCCACCAGCAGAGAGGTCCAGGTCTACGAGCAGTACTTC
>.|.|TRBJ2-4|TRBV6-2/TRBV6-3
CASSPTARLAKNIQYF
TGTGCCAGCAGTCCGACCGCACGACTAGCCAAAAACATTCAGTACTTC
>few|TRBD1|TRBJ2-7|TRBV5-1
CASSLAQGQVKYEQYF
TGCGCCAGCAGCTTGGCCCAGGGACAGGTGAAATACGAGCAGTACTTC
>.|.|TRBJ2-7|TRBV27
CASSEWGRRTLEQYF
TGTGCCAGCAGTGAGTGGGGCCGTAGGACCCTAGAGCAGTACTTC
>.|.|TRBJ1-1|TRBV30
CAWFGHMNTEAFF
TGTGCCTGGTTTGGGCACATGAACACTGAAGCTTTCTTT
>.|TRBD1|TRBJ1-1|TRBV6-6
CASTQTGGSTEAFF
TGTGCCAGCACCCAGACAGGGGGTTCCACTGAAGCTTTCTTT
>.|.|TRBJ2-5|TRBV10-3
CATNQGGETQYF
TGTGCCACCAATCAGGGGGGAGAGACCCAGTACTTC
>.|.|TRBJ2-5|TRBV11-3
CASSSQTGSQETQYF
TGTGCCAGCAGCTCTCAAACGGGTAGCCAAGAGACCCAGTACTTC
>.|.|TRBJ2-1|TRBV6-5
CASSNTLGLLGEQFF
TGTGCCAGCAGCAACACTTTGGGACTTTTGGGCGAGCAGTTCTTC
>.|TRBD1|TRBJ1-4|TRBV19
CASSITGTGVEGAMFF
TGTGCCAGTAGTATCACCGGGACAGGGGTAGAAGGGGCTATGTTTTTT
>.|.|TRBJ2-7|TRBV4-3
CASSQAAGGSPYEQYF
TGCGCCAGCAGCCAAGCCGCTGGAGGGAGCCCCTACGAGCAGTACTTC
>once|.|TRBJ2-2|TRBV5-1
CASSLVSGLTGELFF
TGCGCCAGCAGCTTGGTATCAGGATTGACCGGGGAGCTGTTTTTT
>.|TRBD2|TRBJ2-1|TRBV19
CASSKTSGRALNEQFF
TGTGCCAGTAGTAAAACTAGCGGGAGGGCCTTAAATGAGCAGTTCTTC
>.|TRBD1|TRBJ1-1|TRBV5-1
CASSSNDRGRTEAFF
TGCGCCAGCAGCTCAAACGACAGGGGCAGGACTGAAGCTTTCTTT
>.|.|TRBJ2-7|TRBV3-1/TRBV3-2
CASSQLGGEQYF
TGTGCCAGCAGCCAACTCGGGGGCGAGCAGTACTTC
>.|.|TRBJ1-2|TRBV19
CATQGRAGWGYTF
TGTGCCACCCAAGGTCGGGCAGGGTGGGGCTACACCTTC
>.|TRBD2|TRBJ2-2|TRBV6-2/TRBV6-3
CASSFLAGGPGELFF
TGTGCCAGCAGTTTCCTAGCGGGAGGGCCCGGGGAGCTGTTTTTT
>.|TRBD1|TRBJ2-1|TRBV27
CASSPQGTYNEQFF
TGTGCCAGCAGTCCACAGGGGACGTACAATGAGCAGTTCTTC
>.|TRBD1|TRBJ1-5|TRBV30
CAWSLDRGPSNQPQHF
TGTGCCTGGAGTTTAGACAGGGGGCCCAGCAATCAGCCCCAGCATTTT
>.|.|TRBJ2-7|TRBV5-1
CASSFEANSYEQYF
TGCGCCAGCAGCTTTGAGGCCAACTCCTACGAGCAGTACTTC
>many|.|TRBJ2-7|TRBV6-5
CASRTPGNEQYF
TGTGCCAGCAGAACCCCAGGGAACGAGCAGTACTTC
>.|.|TRBJ1-3|TRBV19
CASSIESAGVTGNTIYF
TGTGCCAGTAGTATAGAATCGGCAGGGGTAACTGGAAACACCATATATTTT
>few|TRBD2|TRBJ2-1|TRBV4-1
CASSQETSTYNEQFF
TGCGCCAGCAGCCAAGAGACTAGCACCTACAATGAGCAGTTCTTC
>.|.|TRBJ1-5|TRBV4-3
CASSQDGQRLGRIRANQPQHF
TGCGCCAGCAGCCAAGATGGTCAGCGGTTAGGTCGTATAAGGGCCAATCAGCCCCAGCATTTT
>.|TRBD2|TRBJ2-7|TRBV11-2
CASSLVLGLAVYEQYF
TGTGCCAGCAGCTTAGTCCTCGGACTAGCGGTCTACGAGCAGTACTTC
>.|TRBD1|TRBJ1-2|TRBV10-3
CAISDIQDRGYGYTF
TGTGCCATCAGTGATATTCAGGACAGGGGGTATGGCTACACCTTC
>few|.|TRBJ2-5|TRBV11-3
CASSLSGGRETQYF
TGTGCCAGCAGCTTATCCGGGGGGCGAGAGACCCAGTACTTC
>once|TRBD2|TRBJ2-3|TRBV7-2
CASSLTASGGASTDTQYF
TGTGCCAGCAGCTTAACGGCTAGCGGGGGGGCTAGCACAGATACGCAGTATTTT
>.|TRBD2|TRBJ2-1|TRBV6-4
CASSETRGEEDEQFF
TGTGCCAGCAGTGAAACGCGGGGGGAGGAGGATGAGCAGTTCTTC
>.|TRBD1|TRBJ2-1|TRBV10-1
CASSELVVEVQGENNPNEQFF
TGCGCCAGCAGTGAGCTCGTCGTAGAGGTACAGGGGGAAAATAACCCAAATGAGCAGTTCTTC
>once|TRBD2|TRBJ2-5|TRBV4-3
CASSQGSGRLQETQYF
TGCGCCAGCAGCCAAGGCAGCGGGAGGCTCCAAGAGACCCAGTACTTC
>.|.|TRBJ2-2|TRBV6-4
CASRLASGVAGELFF
TGTGCCAGCAGACTAGCTTCGGGGGTAGCCGGGGAGCTGTTTTTT